Listed below are T cell receptor beta chains from one sample, sequenced in a study of blood T cells in healthy people across ages. TCRdb used MiXCR to reprocess the 5' RACE reads, holding one entry per CDR3 protein. In the table there are under 2,000,000 distinct CDR3 sequences, 49% of which are singletons. The sample consisted of blood. The receptors were sampled from a middle-aged woman in good health. CDR3s include the opening cysteine and the closing phenylalanine or tryptophan. A D gene is named only where the DNA matches it firmly. Clone size is given for some rows only: seen once, a few or many times, or a class if the clone is expanded.

J: TRBJ2-3; D: -; length: 13; size: -; V: TRBV4-2; DNA: TGTGCCAGCAGCCAGTCCCTTTCAGATACGCAGTATTTT; CDR3: CASSQSLSDTQYF
J: TRBJ1-2; D: -; length: 15; size: few; V: TRBV4-1; DNA: TGCGCCAGCAGCCAGGCCCTACCGAATCATTATGGCTACACCTTC; CDR3: CASSQALPNHYGYTF
J: TRBJ2-7; D: TRBD1; length: 14; size: -; V: TRBV28; DNA: TGTGCCAGCAGCGGGATGACAGGGAGCTACGAGCAGTACTTC; CDR3: CASSGMTGSYEQYF
J: TRBJ2-1; D: -; length: 15; size: many; V: TRBV12-3/TRBV12-4; DNA: TGTGCCAGCAGTTTGGCGGGGGCATCTTTCAATGAGCAGTTCTTC; CDR3: CASSLAGASFNEQFF
J: TRBJ1-5; D: TRBD1; length: 14; size: -; V: TRBV20-1; DNA: TGCAGTGCAGGGCCGGGACAGGTCAATCAGCCCCAGCATTTT; CDR3: CSAGPGQVNQPQHF
J: TRBJ1-1; D: -; length: 15; size: -; V: TRBV14; DNA: TGTGCCAGCAGCCAAGAGGGGTTTTCGAACACTGAAGCTTTCTTT; CDR3: CASSQEGFSNTEAFF
J: TRBJ1-1; D: -; length: 17; size: -; V: TRBV5-6; DNA: TGTGCCAGCAGCTTTCCGGGCGGGCCCCCGGAGGGCACTGAAGCTTTCTTT; CDR3: CASSFPGGPPEGTEAFF
J: TRBJ2-1; D: -; length: 11; size: -; V: TRBV7-2; DNA: TGTGCCAGCAGCCCCATCAATGAGCAGTTCTTC; CDR3: CASSPINEQFF
J: TRBJ2-7; D: -; length: 15; size: few; V: TRBV5-1; DNA: TGCGCCAGCAGCCTGACTACGGGACGGCCCTACGAGCAGTACTTC; CDR3: CASSLTTGRPYEQYF
J: TRBJ1-2; D: -; length: 15; size: -; V: TRBV29-1; DNA: TGCAGCGTTGTACCCAGGGACGGGGTTAACTATGACTACACCTTC; CDR3: CSVVPRDGVNYDYTF
J: TRBJ2-5; D: -; length: 14; size: few; V: TRBV5-1; DNA: TGCGCCAGCAGCTTGGCCGGGACGGAAGGCTTATTGTACTTC; CDR3: CASSLAGTEGLLYF
J: TRBJ2-3; D: -; length: 15; size: -; V: TRBV10-2; DNA: TGCGCCAGCAGTGAAGGTGGCGGGGTCACAGATACGCAGTATTTT; CDR3: CASSEGGGVTDTQYF
J: TRBJ2-1; D: -; length: 16; size: -; V: TRBV27; DNA: TGTGCCAGCAGGAATGAGGGGGGGGGCAGATATAATGAGCAGTTCTTC; CDR3: CASRNEGGGRYNEQFF
J: TRBJ2-7; D: -; length: 12; size: -; V: TRBV28; DNA: TGTGCCAGCAGGAGGAGTCAGTACGAGCAGTACTTC; CDR3: CASRRSQYEQYF
J: TRBJ1-1; D: -; length: 13; size: once; V: TRBV12-3/TRBV12-4; DNA: TGTGCCAGCAGTTTTGGGGTGGGCACTGAAGCTTTCTTT; CDR3: CASSFGVGTEAFF
J: TRBJ2-1; D: -; length: 12; size: many; V: TRBV4-3; DNA: TGCGCCAGCAGCCACGGATACAATGAGCAGTTCTTC; CDR3: CASSHGYNEQFF
J: TRBJ1-6; D: -; length: 15; size: -; V: TRBV3-1; DNA: TGTGCCAGCAGCTGGCGGCGACTGAATAATTCACCCCTCCACTTT; CDR3: CASSWRRLNNSPLHF
J: TRBJ2-3; D: -; length: 17; size: -; V: TRBV4-2; DNA: TGTGCCAGCAGCCAGTCAAAGGCCGGCGGGAGCACAGATACGCAGTATTTT; CDR3: CASSQSKAGGSTDTQYF
J: TRBJ1-1; D: -; length: 16; size: few; V: TRBV5-1; DNA: TGCGCCAGCAGCTTGGATTGGTCTGCGGGGGCGACTGAAGCTTTCTTT; CDR3: CASSLDWSAGATEAFF
J: TRBJ2-3; D: TRBD2; length: 16; size: once; V: TRBV5-1; DNA: TGCGCCAGCAGCTTACTAGCGGGGTCCCCGACAGATACGCAGTATTTT; CDR3: CASSLLAGSPTDTQYF
J: TRBJ2-3; D: TRBD2; length: 17; size: -; V: TRBV7-9; DNA: TGTGCCAGCAATCAACCTAGGCTAGCGGGCAACACAGATACGCAGTATTTT; CDR3: CASNQPRLAGNTDTQYF
J: TRBJ1-2; D: TRBD1; length: 12; size: -; V: TRBV2; DNA: TGTGCCAGCCAGGGGGCGGACTATGGCTACACCTTC; CDR3: CASQGADYGYTF
J: TRBJ1-1; D: -; length: 13; size: -; V: TRBV27; DNA: TGTGCCAGCAGTTTCTTCGGCTCCAGAAGGACTTTCTTT; CDR3: CASSFFGSRRTFF
J: TRBJ2-5; D: TRBD2; length: 15; size: -; V: TRBV3-1; DNA: TGTGCCAGCAGCCAAGGCGGGGGGGGACTAGAGACCCAGTACTTC; CDR3: CASSQGGGGLETQYF